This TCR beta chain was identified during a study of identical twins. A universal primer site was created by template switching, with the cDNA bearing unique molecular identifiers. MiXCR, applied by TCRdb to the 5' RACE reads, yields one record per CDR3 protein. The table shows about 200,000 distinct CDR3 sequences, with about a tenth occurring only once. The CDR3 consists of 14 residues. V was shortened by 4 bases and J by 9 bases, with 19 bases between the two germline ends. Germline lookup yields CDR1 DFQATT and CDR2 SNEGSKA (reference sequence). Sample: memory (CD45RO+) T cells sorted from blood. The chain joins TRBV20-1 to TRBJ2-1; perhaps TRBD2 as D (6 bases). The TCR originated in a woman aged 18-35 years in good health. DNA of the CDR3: TGCAGTGCTATGGGGACTTCCTGGTTGGGTGAGCAGTTCTTC. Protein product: CSAMGTSWLGEQFF.